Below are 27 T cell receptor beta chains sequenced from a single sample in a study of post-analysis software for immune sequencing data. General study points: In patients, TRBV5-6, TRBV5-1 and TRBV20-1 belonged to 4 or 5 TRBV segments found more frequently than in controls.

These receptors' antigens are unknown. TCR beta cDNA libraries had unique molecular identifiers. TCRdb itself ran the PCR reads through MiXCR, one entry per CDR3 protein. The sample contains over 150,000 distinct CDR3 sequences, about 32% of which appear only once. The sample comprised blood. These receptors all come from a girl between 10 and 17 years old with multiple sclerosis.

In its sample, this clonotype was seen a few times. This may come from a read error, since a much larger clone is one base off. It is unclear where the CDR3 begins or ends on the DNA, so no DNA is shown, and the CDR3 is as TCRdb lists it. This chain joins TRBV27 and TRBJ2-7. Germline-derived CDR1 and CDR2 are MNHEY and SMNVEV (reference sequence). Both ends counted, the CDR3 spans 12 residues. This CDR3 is CASSILGNEQYF.

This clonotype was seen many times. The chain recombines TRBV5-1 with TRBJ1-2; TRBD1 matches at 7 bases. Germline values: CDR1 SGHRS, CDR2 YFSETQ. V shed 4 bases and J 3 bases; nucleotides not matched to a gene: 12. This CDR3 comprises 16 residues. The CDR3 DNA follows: TGCGCCAGCAGCCCGGAACCGACAGGGTCGGACTATGGCTACACCTTC. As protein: CASSPEPTGSDYGYTF.

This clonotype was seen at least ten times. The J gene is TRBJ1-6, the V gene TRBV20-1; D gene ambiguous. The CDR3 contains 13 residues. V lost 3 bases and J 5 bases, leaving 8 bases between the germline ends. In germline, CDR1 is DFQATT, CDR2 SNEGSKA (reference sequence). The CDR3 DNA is TGCAGTGCTAGCGTCACCGATAATTCACCCCTCCACTTT. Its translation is CSASVTDNSPLHF.

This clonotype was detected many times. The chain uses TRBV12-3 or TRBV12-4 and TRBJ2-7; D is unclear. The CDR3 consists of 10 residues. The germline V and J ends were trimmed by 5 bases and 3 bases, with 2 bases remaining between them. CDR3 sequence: CASSNYEQYF. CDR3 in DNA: TGTGCCAGCAGTAACTACGAGCAGTACTTC.

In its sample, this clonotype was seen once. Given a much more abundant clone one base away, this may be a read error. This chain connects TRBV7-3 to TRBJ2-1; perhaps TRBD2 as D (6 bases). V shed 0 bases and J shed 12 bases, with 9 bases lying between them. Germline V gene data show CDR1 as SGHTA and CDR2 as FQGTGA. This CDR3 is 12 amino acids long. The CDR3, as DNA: TGTGCCAGCAGCTTAACGCGGGGAGGGCAGTTCTTC. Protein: CASSLTRGGQFF.

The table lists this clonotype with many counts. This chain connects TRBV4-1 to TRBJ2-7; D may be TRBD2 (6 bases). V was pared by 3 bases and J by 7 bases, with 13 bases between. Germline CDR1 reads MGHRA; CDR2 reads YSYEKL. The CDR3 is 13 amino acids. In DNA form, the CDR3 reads TGCGCCAGCAGCCAGACTAGGATCGGGGAGCAGTACTTC. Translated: CASSQTRIGEQYF.

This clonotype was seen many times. CDR3 sequence (DNA): TGTGCCAGCAGCCAGGACACCCTCTACGAGCAGTACTTC. It yields the protein CASSQDTLYEQYF. The chain uses TRBV7-8 and TRBJ2-7; D might be TRBD1 (5 bases). The V end lost 5 bases, the J end lost 3 bases, and 11 bases lay between the germline ends. This CDR3 has 13 amino acids. Germline V lookup: CDR1 SGHVS, CDR2 FQNEAQ.

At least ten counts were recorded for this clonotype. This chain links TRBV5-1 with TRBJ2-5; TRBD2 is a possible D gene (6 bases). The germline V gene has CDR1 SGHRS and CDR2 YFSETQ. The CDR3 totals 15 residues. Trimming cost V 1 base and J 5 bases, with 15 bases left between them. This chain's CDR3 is CASSLLPGADETQYF. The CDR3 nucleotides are TGCGCCAGCAGCTTGCTTCCGGGAGCCGACGAGACCCAGTACTTC.

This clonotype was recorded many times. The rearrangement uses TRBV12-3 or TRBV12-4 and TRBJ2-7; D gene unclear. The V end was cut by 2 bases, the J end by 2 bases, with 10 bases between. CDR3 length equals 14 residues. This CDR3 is CASSLKRPTYEQYF. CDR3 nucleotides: TGTGCCAGCAGTTTAAAGCGTCCTACCTACGAGCAGTACTTC.

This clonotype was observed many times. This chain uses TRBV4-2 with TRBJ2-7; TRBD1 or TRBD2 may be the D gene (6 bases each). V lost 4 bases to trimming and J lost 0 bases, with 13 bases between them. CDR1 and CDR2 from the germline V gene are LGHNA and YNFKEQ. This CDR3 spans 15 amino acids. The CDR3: CASSPRGDGSYEQYF. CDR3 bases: TGTGCCAGCAGCCCGAGGGGGGATGGCTCCTACGAGCAGTACTTC.

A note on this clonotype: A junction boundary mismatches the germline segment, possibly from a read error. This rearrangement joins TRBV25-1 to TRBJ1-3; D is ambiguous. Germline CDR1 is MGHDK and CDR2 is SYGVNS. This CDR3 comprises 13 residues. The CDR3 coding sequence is TGTGCCAGCAGTGAGCGGGTTGGAAACCCCATATATTTT. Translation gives CASSERVGNPIYF.

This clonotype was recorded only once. The DNA of the CDR3 is TGTGCCAGCAGCTCCGGGACAGGGGCTACGAACACTGAAGCTTTCTTT. Translated: CASSSGTGATNTEAFF. J is TRBJ1-1 and V is TRBV7-2; the match to TRBD1 covers 10 bases. The ends lost 4 bases at V and 1 base at J; junction bases unmatched: 6. The germline V gene has CDR1 SGHTA and CDR2 FQGNSA. CDR3 length: 16 residues.

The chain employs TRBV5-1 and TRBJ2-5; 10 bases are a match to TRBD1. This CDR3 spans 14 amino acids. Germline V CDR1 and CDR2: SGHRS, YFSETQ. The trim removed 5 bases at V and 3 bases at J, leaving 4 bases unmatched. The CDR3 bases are TGCGCCAGCAGTCAGGACAGGGGGGAAGAGACCCAGTACTTC. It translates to CASSQDRGEETQYF.

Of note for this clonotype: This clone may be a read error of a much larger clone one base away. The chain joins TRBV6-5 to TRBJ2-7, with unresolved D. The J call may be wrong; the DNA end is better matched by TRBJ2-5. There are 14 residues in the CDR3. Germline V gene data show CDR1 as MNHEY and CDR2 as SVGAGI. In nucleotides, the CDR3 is TGTGCCAGCAGCCAAGGACCCGTTGAGCCGACCCAGTACTTC. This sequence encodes CASSQGPVEPTQYF.

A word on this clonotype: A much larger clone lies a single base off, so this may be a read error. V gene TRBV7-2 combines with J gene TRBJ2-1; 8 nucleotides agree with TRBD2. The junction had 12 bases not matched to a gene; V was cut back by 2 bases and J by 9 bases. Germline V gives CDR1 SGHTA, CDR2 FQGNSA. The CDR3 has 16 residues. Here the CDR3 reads CASSLSGTGGGFEQFF. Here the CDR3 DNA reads TGTGCCAGCAGCTTATCCGGGACTGGCGGGGGGTTTGAGCAGTTCTTC.

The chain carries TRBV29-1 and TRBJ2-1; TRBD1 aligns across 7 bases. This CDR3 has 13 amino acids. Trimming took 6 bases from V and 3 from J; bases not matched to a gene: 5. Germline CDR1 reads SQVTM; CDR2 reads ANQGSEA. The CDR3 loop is CSVDTGDYNEQFF. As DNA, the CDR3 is TGCAGCGTAGACACAGGGGACTACAATGAGCAGTTCTTC.

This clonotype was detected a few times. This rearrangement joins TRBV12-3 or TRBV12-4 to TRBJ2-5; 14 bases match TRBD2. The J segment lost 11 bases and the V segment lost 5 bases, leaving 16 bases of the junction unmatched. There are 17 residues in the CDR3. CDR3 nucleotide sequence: TGTGCCAGCAGTGGGACTAGCGGGAGAGGTAGATACAATGAGCAGTACTTC. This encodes CASSGTSGRGRYNEQYF.

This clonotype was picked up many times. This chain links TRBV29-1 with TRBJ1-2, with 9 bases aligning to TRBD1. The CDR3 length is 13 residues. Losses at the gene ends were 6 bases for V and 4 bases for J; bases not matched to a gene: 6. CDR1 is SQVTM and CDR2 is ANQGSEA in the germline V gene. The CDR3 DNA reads TGCAGCGTCCGGACAGGGGACCTCTATGGCTACACCTTC. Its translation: CSVRTGDLYGYTF. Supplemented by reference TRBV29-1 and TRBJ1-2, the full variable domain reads SAVISQKPSRDICQRGTSLTIQCQVDSQVTMMFWYRQQPGQSLTLIATANQGSEATYESGFVIDKFPISRPNLTFSTLTVSNMSPEDSSIYLCSVRTGDLYGYTFGSGTRLTVV.

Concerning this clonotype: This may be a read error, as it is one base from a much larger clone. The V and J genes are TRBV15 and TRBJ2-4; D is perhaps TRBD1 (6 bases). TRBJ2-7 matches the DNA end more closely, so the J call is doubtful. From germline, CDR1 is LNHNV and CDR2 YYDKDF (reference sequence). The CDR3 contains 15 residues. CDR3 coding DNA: TGTGCCGCCAGCATCCAAAAATCCCAGGGGAGCGAGCAGTACTTC. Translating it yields CAASIQKSQGSEQYF.

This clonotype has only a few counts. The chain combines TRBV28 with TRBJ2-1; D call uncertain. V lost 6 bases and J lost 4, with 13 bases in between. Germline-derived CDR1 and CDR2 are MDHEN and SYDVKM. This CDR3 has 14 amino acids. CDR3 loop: CASRPGRVYNEQFF. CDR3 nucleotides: TGTGCCAGCAGGCCCGGAAGGGTATACAATGAGCAGTTCTTC.

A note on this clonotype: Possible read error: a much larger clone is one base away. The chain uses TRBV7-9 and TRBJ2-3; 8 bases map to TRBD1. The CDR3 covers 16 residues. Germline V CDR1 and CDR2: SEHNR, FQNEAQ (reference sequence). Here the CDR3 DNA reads TGTGCCGGCAGCTTCCAGACAGGGGTCAATACAGATACGCAGTATTTT. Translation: CAGSFQTGVNTDTQYF.

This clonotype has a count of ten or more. In DNA, the CDR3 is TGTGCCAGCAGCACTAGACAGGGAGGGGAGACCCAGTACTTC. Its protein product is CASSTRQGGETQYF. The V and J genes are TRBV7-8 and TRBJ2-5, with D possibly called TRBD1 or TRBD2 (7 bases each). CDR3 length: 14 amino acids. Trimming shortened V by 5 bases and J by 5 bases, and 15 bases separated the two germline ends. Germline lookup yields CDR1 SGHVS and CDR2 FQNEAQ. Full variable domain (remainder filled in from reference TRBV7-8 and TRBJ2-5): GAGVSQSPRYKVAKRGQDVALRCDPISGHVSLFWYQQALGQGPEFLTYFQNEAQLDKSGLPSDRFFAERPEGSVSTLKIQRTQQEDSAVYLCASSTRQGGETQYFGPGTRLLVL.

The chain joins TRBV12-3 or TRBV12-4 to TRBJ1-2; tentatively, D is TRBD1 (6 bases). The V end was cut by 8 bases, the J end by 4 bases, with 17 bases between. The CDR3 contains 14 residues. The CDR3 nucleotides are TGTGCCAGCTCTGCGGGGGGCCCCCTCTATGGCTACACCTTC. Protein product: CASSAGGPLYGYTF.

The CDR3 region has the DNA TGTGCCAGCAGACAAGGGAATAGCAATCAGCCCCAGCATTTT. Amino acid sequence: CASRQGNSNQPQHF. This rearrangement joins TRBV27 to TRBJ1-5, with D uncertain. Germline lookup yields CDR1 MNHEY and CDR2 SMNVEV (reference sequence). V lost 6 bases and J lost 0, with 9 bases in between. This CDR3 comprises 14 residues.

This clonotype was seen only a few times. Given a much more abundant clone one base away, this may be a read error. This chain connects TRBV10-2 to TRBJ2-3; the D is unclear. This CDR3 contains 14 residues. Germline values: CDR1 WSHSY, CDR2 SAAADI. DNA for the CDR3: TGCGCCAGCAGTGACTCTATAGTTGCAGATACGCTGTATTTT. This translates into CASSDSIVADTLYF.

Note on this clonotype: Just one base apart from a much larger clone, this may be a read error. The CDR3 DNA reads TGCGCCAGCAGCCCCAGACTAGCGGGCTACAATGAGCAGTTCTTC. Its protein product is CASSPRLAGYNEQFF. The rearrangement joins TRBV5-1 to TRBJ2-1, with 10 nucleotides matching TRBD2. Germline V CDR1 and CDR2: SGHRS, YFSETQ. The CDR3 spans 15 residues. V dropped 4 bases and J dropped 3; count of bases not matched to a gene: 4.

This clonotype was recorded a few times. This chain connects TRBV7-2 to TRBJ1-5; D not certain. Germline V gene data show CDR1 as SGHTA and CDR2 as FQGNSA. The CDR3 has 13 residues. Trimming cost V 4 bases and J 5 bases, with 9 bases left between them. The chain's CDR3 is CASSYSHDQPQHF. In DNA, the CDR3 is TGTGCCAGCAGCTACTCACATGATCAGCCCCAGCATTTT.